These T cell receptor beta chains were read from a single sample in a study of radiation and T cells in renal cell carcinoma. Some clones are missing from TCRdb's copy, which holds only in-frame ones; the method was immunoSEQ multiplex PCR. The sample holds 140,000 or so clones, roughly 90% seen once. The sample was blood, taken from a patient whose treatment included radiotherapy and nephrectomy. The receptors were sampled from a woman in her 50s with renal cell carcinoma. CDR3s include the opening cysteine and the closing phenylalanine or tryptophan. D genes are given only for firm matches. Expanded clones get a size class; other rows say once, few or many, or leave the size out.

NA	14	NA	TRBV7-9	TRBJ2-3	TGTGCCAGCAGCCCGGGGACTAGCACAGATACGCAGTATTTT	CASSPGTSTDTQYF
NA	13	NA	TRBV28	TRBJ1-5	TGTGCCAGCAGCCCTTACGGGGGACGTCACCAGCATTTT	CASSPYGGRHQHF
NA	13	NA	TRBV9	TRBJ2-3	TGTGCCAGCAGCGGAGAGCCCCAAGATACGCAGTATTTT	CASSGEPQDTQYF
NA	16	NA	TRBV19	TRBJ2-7	TGTGCCAGTAGTATGTGGAATACAGCTTCGCGGAACGAGCAGTACTTC	CASSMWNTASRNEQYF
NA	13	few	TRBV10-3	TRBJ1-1	TGTGCCACCACGACGTCTTTGAACACTGAAGCTTTCTTT	CATTTSLNTEAFF
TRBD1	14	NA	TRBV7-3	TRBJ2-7	TGTGCCAGCAGCTTGGGACAGGCCTCCTACGAGCAGTACTTC	CASSLGQASYEQYF
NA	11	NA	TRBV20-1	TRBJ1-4	TGCAGTGCTAGTTATAATGAAAAACTGTTTTTT	CSASYNEKLFF
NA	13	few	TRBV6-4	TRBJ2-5	TGTGCCAGCAGCGTCGACGGGGGAGAGACCCAGTACTTC	CASSVDGGETQYF
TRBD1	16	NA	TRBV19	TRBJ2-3	TGTGCCAGTAGTATTGGGGACAGGGGAAGGTCAGATACGCAGTATTTT	CASSIGDRGRSDTQYF
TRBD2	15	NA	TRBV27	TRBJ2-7	TGTGCCAGCAGTTTTACTAGCGGGAGCGGGAACGAGCAGTACTTC	CASSFTSGSGNEQYF
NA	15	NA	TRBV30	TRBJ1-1	TGTGCCTGGGATTATGGGGGCCGGGGGGCCACTGAAGCTTTCTTT	CAWDYGGRGATEAFF
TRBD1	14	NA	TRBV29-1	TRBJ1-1	TGCAGCGTCCATCGACAGGGGGCGAACACTGAAGCTTTCTTT	CSVHRQGANTEAFF
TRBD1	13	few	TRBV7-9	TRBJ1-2	TGTGCCAGCAGCAGGGGACAGAATTATGGCTACACCTTC	CASSRGQNYGYTF
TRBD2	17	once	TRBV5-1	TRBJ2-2	TGCGCCAGCAGCTTGCGTAGCGGGGTCGTTCGCACCGGGGAGCTGTTTTTT	CASSLRSGVVRTGELFF
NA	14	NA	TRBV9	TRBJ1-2	TGTGCCAGCAGCCTCGCCCTTTCTAACTATGGCTACACCTTC	CASSLALSNYGYTF
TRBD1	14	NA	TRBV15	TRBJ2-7	TGTGCCACCAGCGCACGACAGGGGTTCTACGAGCAGTACTTC	CATSARQGFYEQYF
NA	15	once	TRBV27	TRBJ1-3	TGTGCCAGCAGTTTCTCAGGGGCGATTGGAAACACCATATATTTT	CASSFSGAIGNTIYF
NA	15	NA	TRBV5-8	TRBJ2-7	TGTGCCAGCAGCTTGGGGACCCACCCGTTTGGCGAGCAGTACTTC	CASSLGTHPFGEQYF
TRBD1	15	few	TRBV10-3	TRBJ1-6	TGTGCCATCAGCAACCTCGACAGGGGAAATTCACCCCTCCACTTT	CAISNLDRGNSPLHF
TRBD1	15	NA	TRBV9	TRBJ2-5	TGTGCCAGCAGCCGTCTCACAGGGGGCCAAGAGACCCAGTACTTC	CASSRLTGGQETQYF
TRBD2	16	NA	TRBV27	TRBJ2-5	TGTGCCAGCAGTCCAATCGGGACTAGCGTCCAAGAGACCCAGTACTTC	CASSPIGTSVQETQYF
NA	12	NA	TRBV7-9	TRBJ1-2	TGTGCCAGCAGTAAAGACAGCGAAGGCTACACCTTC	CASSKDSEGYTF
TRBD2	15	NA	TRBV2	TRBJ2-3	TGTGCCAGCAACTCACTAGCGGGAGTCTCAGATACGCAGTATTTT	CASNSLAGVSDTQYF
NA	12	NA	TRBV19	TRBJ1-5	TGTGCCAGTAGTCTCTGGGGTCAGCCCCAGCATTTT	CASSLWGQPQHF
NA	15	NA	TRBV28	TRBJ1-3	TGTGCCAGCAGTTTCGGCCAGACCTCTGGAAACACCATATATTTT	CASSFGQTSGNTIYF
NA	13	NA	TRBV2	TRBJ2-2	TGTGCCAGCAGTGGTCGAGGGACCGGGGAGCTGTTTTTT	CASSGRGTGELFF
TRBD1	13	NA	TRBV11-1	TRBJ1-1	TGTGCCAGCAGCTTAGCTCGGACAGGGGATGCTTTCTTT	CASSLARTGDAFF
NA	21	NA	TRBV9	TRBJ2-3	TGTGCCAGCAGCGAATCGGCAGGGGTAGCGCAGCTCCTCACGGGCACAGATACGCAGTATTTT	CASSESAGVAQLLTGTDTQYF
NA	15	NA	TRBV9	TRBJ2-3	TGTGCCAGCAGCGTAGGTGCCAGGGAGACAGATACGCAGTATTTT	CASSVGARETDTQYF
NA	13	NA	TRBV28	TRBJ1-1	TGTGCCAGCAGCCCCCCCCGTAACACTGAAGCTTTCTTT	CASSPPRNTEAFF
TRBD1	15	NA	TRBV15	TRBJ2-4	TGTGCCACCAGCAGTTTGGGACAGCCCAAAAACATTCAGTACTTC	CATSSLGQPKNIQYF
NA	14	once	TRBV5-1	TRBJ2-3	TGCGCCAGCAGATTGGGGGCAGGTGCAGATACGCAGTATTTT	CASRLGAGADTQYF
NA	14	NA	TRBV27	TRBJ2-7	TGTGCCAGCAGCCAGGGAGTTTTGGCCTACGAGCAGTACTTC	CASSQGVLAYEQYF
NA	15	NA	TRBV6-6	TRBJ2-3	TGTGCCAGCAGTTACGGTGGGACAAGCACAGATACGCAGTATTTT	CASSYGGTSTDTQYF
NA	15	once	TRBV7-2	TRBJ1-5	TGTGCCAGCAGCTTAGTGTCGTCAGACAATCAGCCCCAGCATTTT	CASSLVSSDNQPQHF
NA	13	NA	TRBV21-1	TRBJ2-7	TGTGCCAGCAGCAAAAGGCAAGGCTACGAGCAGTACTTC	CASSKRQGYEQYF
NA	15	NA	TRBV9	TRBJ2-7	TGTGCCAGCAGCGTAGTTTCAGCCGCCCTTGGCGAGCAGTACTTC	CASSVVSAALGEQYF
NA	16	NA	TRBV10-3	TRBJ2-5	TGTGCCATCAGTGAGTCGACCCGTATTGGAGTGGAGACCCAGTACTTC	CAISESTRIGVETQYF
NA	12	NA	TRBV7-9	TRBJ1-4	TGTGCCAGCAGCCAACCGGATGACAAACTGTTTTTT	CASSQPDDKLFF
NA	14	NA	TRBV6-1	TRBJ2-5	TGTGCCAGCAGTGCCGGGGAAGGTCGAGAGACCCAGTACTTC	CASSAGEGRETQYF
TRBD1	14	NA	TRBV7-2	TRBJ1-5	TGTGCCAGCAGCTTAAGTCAGGGGGGTCAGCCCCAGCATTTT	CASSLSQGGQPQHF
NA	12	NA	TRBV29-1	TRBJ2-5	TGCAGCGTTGAGGCGGGGCGAGAGACCCAGTACTTC	CSVEAGRETQYF
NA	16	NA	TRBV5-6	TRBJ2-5	TGTGCCAGCAGCTTGGGTGGCGGTCAAGGTTGGCAGACCCAGTACTTC	CASSLGGGQGWQTQYF
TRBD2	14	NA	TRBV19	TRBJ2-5	TGTGCCAGTAGTGAGCGGGGCAGGGAAGAGACCCAGTACTTC	CASSERGREETQYF
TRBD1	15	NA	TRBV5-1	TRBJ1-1	TGCGCCAGCAGCTCCTCGACAGGGGGAAACACTGAAGCTTTCTTT	CASSSSTGGNTEAFF
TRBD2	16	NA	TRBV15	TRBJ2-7	TGTGCCACCAGCAAAATTCTTAAGCGGGGGGCCCACGAGCAGTACTTC	CATSKILKRGAHEQYF
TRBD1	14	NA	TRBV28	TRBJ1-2	TGTGCCAGCCGGGGTAGGGGGCGCGACTATGGCTACACCTTC	CASRGRGRDYGYTF
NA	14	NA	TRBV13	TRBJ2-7	TGTGCCAGCAGAAAAAAGGGGAAGGAGTACGAGCAGTACTTC	CASRKKGKEYEQYF
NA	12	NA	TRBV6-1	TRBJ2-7	TGTGCCGGATCGACAGGCGAACCGCTGCAGTACTTC	CAGSTGEPLQYF
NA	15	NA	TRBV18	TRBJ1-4	TGTGCCAGCTCACCCCCAGGGGAGACTAATGAAAAACTGTTTTTT	CASSPPGETNEKLFF
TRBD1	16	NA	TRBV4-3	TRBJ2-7	TGCGCCAGCAGCCAAGTTGTGGCCGACAGGGGCCACGAGCAGTACTTC	CASSQVVADRGHEQYF
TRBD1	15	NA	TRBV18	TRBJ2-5	TGTGCCAGCTCACTCGACAGGGGGCGACAAGAGACCCAGTACTTC	CASSLDRGRQETQYF
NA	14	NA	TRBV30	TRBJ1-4	TGTGCCTGGAGTGAAGGCCAGGCGAATGAAAAACTGTTTTTT	CAWSEGQANEKLFF
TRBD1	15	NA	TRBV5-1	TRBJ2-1	TGCGCCAGCAGCTTGGGACAGGGGACCCTCAATGAGCAGTTCTTC	CASSLGQGTLNEQFF
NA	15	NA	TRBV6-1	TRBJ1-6	TGTGCCAGCAGTGAGACACGGGGGTCAGGGTCACCCCTCCACTTT	CASSETRGSGSPLHF
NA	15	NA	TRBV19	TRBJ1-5	TGTGCCAGTAGTATCACACCATGGACGAGTCAGCCCCAGCATTTT	CASSITPWTSQPQHF
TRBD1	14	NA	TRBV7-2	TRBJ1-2	TGTGCCAGCAGCGGTCAGGGGGTTGTCTATGGCTACACCTTC	CASSGQGVVYGYTF